The text below deals with one TCR beta chain. The antigen remains undetermined. This sample was taken from a study of CXCR3-negative and CXCR3-positive naive CD8 T cells. The study, taken as a whole, reports: Each naive subset displayed comparably high diversity, whereas memory CD8+ cells displayed much lower diversity. Naive cells used TRBV-TRBJ genes in much the same way whether CXCR3-negative or CXCR3-positive; memory cells did not. The TRB CDR3s that CXCR3-positive naive cells carried were more hydrophobic than those of CXCR3-negative naive cells. Across naive subsets, surface CD5 expression was comparable, and TCR strength was inferred from properties of the TRB CDR3.

This CDR3 has 17 amino acids. Germline V gene data show CDR1 as LGHNA and CDR2 as YSLEER. TRB cDNA was prepared as libraries by UMI-labeled 5' RACE. TCRdb reprocessed the 5' RACE reads, keeping one entry per CDR3 protein, no DNA. This sample lists under 110,000 distinct CDR3 sequences; its ten largest clones have 0.3% to 0.45%. The chain couples TRBV4-3 to TRBJ2-2; there is no DNA to check the TCRdb D call of TRBD1. The TCR comes from a human donor in good health. Some clones in this sample may be carry-over from other donors' samples. The sample taken for sequencing was naive CXCR3+ CD8+ T cells from blood. This sample's subset: CD45RO-CCR7+CD27+CD95- naive CD8+ T cells expressing CXCR3 (TNR3+). CDR3 sequence: CASSQDQATGGNGELFF.